These 28 T cell receptor beta chains were sequenced from one sample in a study of radiotherapy plus CTLA-4 blockade in lung cancer. Repertoires were generated with immunoSEQ multiplex PCR, while TCRdb's copy carries only in-frame clones and drops some. There are some 100,000 clones in the sample; around 75% occur only once, and 5.2% lies in the top ten. Sequenced here: peripheral blood, sampled from a patient treated with radiotherapy plus ipilimumab. The receptors here all came from a human donor with non-small cell lung cancer who had a partial response to radiotherapy plus ipilimumab.

This clone was detected a few times. The V and J genes are TRBV5-6 and TRBJ1-5, with D uncertain. Germline assignment: CDR1 SGHDT and CDR2 YYEEEE. The CDR3 sequence is 15 residues long. Trimming took off 4 bases at V and 5 bases at J, with 16 bases between the two ends. CDR3 sequence reads: CASSTLLDGYQPQHF. For the CDR3, the DNA is TGTGCCAGCAGCACACTATTAGACGGATATCAGCCCCAGCATTTT.

DNA for the CDR3: TGTGCCAGTAGTATGACAGGGCCCACCTATGGCTACACCTTC. Its translation: CASSMTGPTYGYTF. J is TRBJ1-2 and V is TRBV19, with 7 positions matching TRBD1. Germline trimming cut 3 bases from V and 4 bases from J; bases unmatched to any gene: 5. The CDR3 extends over 14 amino acids. Germline V CDR1 and CDR2: LNHDA, SQIVND (reference sequence).

This chain connects TRBV6-1 to TRBJ2-2, with 7 bases lining up with TRBD1. V gave up 8 bases and J gave up 5 bases; unmatched junction bases: 8. Germline CDR1 and CDR2: MNHNS and SASEGT. The CDR3 has 14 residues. Written as DNA, the CDR3 is TGTGCCAGCGGTTATACAGGGGAGACCGGGGAGCTGTTTTTT. This codes for CASGYTGETGELFF.

V is TRBV7-9 and J is TRBJ1-5; weak D call: TRBD1 (6 bases). Trimming shortened V by 4 bases and J by 4 bases, and 14 bases separated the two germline ends. This CDR3 has 15 amino acids. Germline CDR1 and CDR2: SEHNR and FQNEAQ (reference sequence). Here the CDR3 reads CASSSDRDTNQPQHF. CDR3 in DNA: TGTGCCAGCAGCTCTGACCGGGACACAAATCAGCCCCAGCATTTT.

The table lists this clone with a few counts. V gene TRBV6-1 combines with J gene TRBJ2-7, with D possibly being TRBD1 (6 bases). This CDR3 is built from 13 residues. CDR1 and CDR2 from the germline V gene are MNHNS and SASEGT. The V end was cut by 6 bases, the J end by 3 bases, with 12 bases between. CDR3 bases: TGTGCCAGCAGCTACCGGGACAACTACGAGCAGTACTTC. Translated, it gives CASSYRDNYEQYF.

This clone showed up just a few times. The chain has TRBV6-6 and TRBJ1-1, with TRBD1 matching over 8 bases. Trimming took 6 bases from V and 1 from J; bases not matched to a gene: 7. Germline V gene sequence: CDR1 MNHNY, CDR2 SVGAGI (reference sequence). The CDR3 consists of 15 residues. The chain's CDR3 is CASSRAGTGNTEAFF. The CDR3 nucleotides are TGTGCCAGCAGCCGCGCCGGGACAGGGAACACTGAAGCTTTCTTT.

This sequence joins TRBV18 and TRBJ2-1, with 9 nucleotides matching TRBD1. Trimming removed 3 bases from V and 0 bases from J; junction bases left unmatched: 3. CDR1 and CDR2 from the germline V gene are KGHSH and LQKENI. The CDR3 runs to 16 residues. DNA for the CDR3: TGTGCCAGCTCACCGAGACAGGGGGGCTCCTACAATGAGCAGTTCTTC. Its translation: CASSPRQGGSYNEQFF.

V and J are TRBV5-1 and TRBJ2-3, with TRBD1 matching over 7 bases. V shed 2 bases, J shed 2 bases, and the junction held 5 bases outside the gene matches. Germline values: CDR1 SGHRS, CDR2 YFSETQ. The CDR3 runs 15 residues. The DNA of the CDR3 is TGCGCCAGCAGCTTCCAGGGGGTCCCCACAGATACGCAGTATTTT. This codes for CASSFQGVPTDTQYF.

This chain uses TRBV30 with TRBJ1-2; a possible D gene is TRBD1 (5 bases). Trimming left V 8 bases short and J 1 base short, with 8 bases between. Germline V lookup: CDR1 GTSNPN, CDR2 SVGIG (reference sequence). CDR3 length: 11 residues. CDR3 in amino acids: CARGVNYGYTF. The CDR3 nucleotides are TGTGCCCGGGGGGTTAACTATGGCTACACCTTC. The full variable domain, rest sourced from reference TRBV30 and TRBJ1-2, is SQTIHQWPATLVQPVGSPLSLECTVEGTSNPNLYWYRQAAGRGLQLLFYSVGIGQISSEVPQNLSASRPQDRQFILSSKKLLLSDSGFYLCARGVNYGYTFGSGTRLTVV.

This chain joins TRBV11-2 and TRBJ2-2; weak D call: TRBD1 (6 bases). This CDR3 is 17 amino acids long. The V end lost 1 base, the J end lost 6 bases, and 18 bases lay between the germline ends. The germline V gene has CDR1 SGHAT and CDR2 FQNNGV. The DNA of the CDR3 is TGTGCCAGCAGCTTAGTCGTCACACTGGACAGCGCCGGGGAGCTGTTTTTT. It encodes CASSLVVTLDSAGELFF.

Notes on this clone: Other DNA variants within this sample encode the same CDR3. The chain links TRBV19 to TRBJ1-2; tentative D call: TRBD1 (6 bases). Germline-derived CDR1 and CDR2 are LNHDA and SQIVND (reference sequence). This CDR3 has 16 residues. The V end lost 4 bases, the J end lost 2 bases, and 17 bases lay between the germline ends. The chain's CDR3 is CASSKERGRGNYGYTF. For the CDR3, the DNA is TGTGCCAGTAGTAAGGAGAGGGGCAGGGGAAACTATGGCTACACCTTC.

The rearrangement uses TRBV18 and TRBJ2-5, with no clear D. V was trimmed by 2 bases and J by 5 bases, leaving 6 bases between them. Per germline, CDR1 KGHSH and CDR2 LQKENI. This CDR3 spans 12 amino acids. The DNA for the CDR3 is TGTGCCAGCTCACCAGTCGAGGAGACCCAGTACTTC. Translating gives CASSPVEETQYF.

With respect to this clone: Other DNA sequences within the sample encode an identical CDR3. J is TRBJ1-5 and V is TRBV28, with D uncertain. The V end was cut by 8 bases, the J end by 3 bases, with 8 bases between. Germline assignment: CDR1 MDHEN and CDR2 SYDVKM. This CDR3 spans 12 amino acids. DNA for the CDR3: TGTGCCAGCCTTCGGGTCAATCAGCCCCAGCATTTT. Translating it yields CASLRVNQPQHF.

The chain couples TRBV4-1 to TRBJ2-5, with TRBD2 identical over 11 bases. The CDR3 contains 16 residues. The ends lost 4 bases at V and 2 bases at J; junction bases unmatched: 6. Looked up from germline, CDR1 is MGHRA and CDR2 is YSYEKL. The CDR3 here is CASSLRLAGLQETQYF. The CDR3 DNA reads as TGCGCCAGCAGCCTTCGACTAGCGGGATTACAAGAGACCCAGTACTTC.

The rearrangement links TRBV30 to TRBJ1-4; no definite D call. V was pared by 4 bases and J by 5 bases, with 5 bases between. Germline loops: CDR1 GTSNPN, CDR2 SVGIG (reference sequence). This CDR3 spans 11 amino acids. CDR3 sequence reads: CAWNKNEKLFF. CDR3 in DNA: TGTGCCTGGAACAAGAATGAAAAACTGTTTTTT.

This chain connects TRBV5-6 to TRBJ2-1; 12 nucleotides agree with TRBD2. This CDR3 has 16 amino acids. With V trimmed by 3 bases and J by 2 bases, 3 bases remained unmatched. Germline CDR1 reads SGHDT; CDR2 reads YYEEEE. The CDR3 loop is CASSSWTSGAYNEQFF. In nucleotides, the CDR3 is TGTGCCAGCAGCTCTTGGACTAGCGGGGCCTACAATGAGCAGTTCTTC.

The rearrangement joins TRBV9 to TRBJ1-4; TRBD1 matches at 10 bases. The germline V gene has CDR1 SGDLS and CDR2 YYNGEE. V dropped 4 bases and J dropped 7; count of bases not matched to a gene: 4. CDR3 size: 14 residues. Written as DNA, the CDR3 is TGTGCCAGCAGCCCTGGGACAGGGGTTGAAAAACTGTTTTTT. Translating gives CASSPGTGVEKLFF.

The chain uses TRBV6-5 and TRBJ1-1; D is perhaps TRBD1 (5 bases). Germline values: CDR1 MNHEY, CDR2 SVGAGI. Trimming removed 5 bases at V and 5 bases at J, with 15 bases between. The CDR3 has 14 amino acids. The CDR3 spells CASSVAGKGTEAFF. DNA of the CDR3: TGTGCCAGCAGTGTAGCAGGCAAGGGGACTGAAGCTTTCTTT.

This chain connects TRBV2 to TRBJ2-5; the D gene is possibly TRBD2 (6 bases). Germline CDR1 and CDR2: SNHLY and FYNNEI. Trimming took 3 bases from V and 5 from J, leaving 13 bases between them. The CDR3 length is 14 residues. CDR3 DNA: TGTGCCAGCAGTGACACGGGAGTATGGGAGACCCAGTACTTC. Residues: CASSDTGVWETQYF.

This sequence joins TRBV30 and TRBJ2-2; D remains ambiguous. This CDR3 is built from 13 residues. Germline CDR1 is GTSNPN and CDR2 is SVGIG (reference sequence). The ends were cut back, 0 bases at V and 0 bases at J, with 2 bases in the middle. The CDR3 is CAWSVTNTGELFF. The CDR3 DNA follows: TGTGCCTGGAGTGTCACGAACACCGGGGAGCTGTTTTTT. The full variable domain, its missing parts supplied by reference TRBV30 and TRBJ2-2, is SQTIHQWPATLVQPVGSPLSLECTVEGTSNPNLYWYRQAAGRGLQLLFYSVGIGQISSEVPQNLSASRPQDRQFILSSKKLLLSDSGFYLCAWSVTNTGELFFGEGSRLTVL.

The CDR3, as DNA: TGTGCCAGCAGCCAAGATCGAGGGGAGGTACAGTTCTTC. Amino acid sequence: CASSQDRGEVQFF. J is TRBJ2-1 and V is TRBV4-2; weak D call: TRBD2 (6 bases). The CDR3 is 13 residues long. V gave up 0 bases and J gave up 13 bases, with 13 bases separating them. The germline V gene has CDR1 LGHNA and CDR2 YNFKEQ.

J is TRBJ1-1 and V is TRBV6-1; 9 positions agree with TRBD1. CDR1 is MNHNS, CDR2 SASEGT, per germline. The ends lost 3 bases at V and 4 bases at J; junction bases unmatched: 6. The CDR3 is 15 residues long. CDR3 loop: CASSEGDRVATEAFF. In nucleotides, the CDR3 is TGTGCCAGCAGTGAGGGGGACAGGGTCGCCACTGAAGCTTTCTTT.

V is TRBV9 and J is TRBJ2-3; 7 bases fit TRBD2. Germline V gene sequence: CDR1 SGDLS, CDR2 YYNGEE. The V segment lost 0 bases and the J segment 6 bases; nucleotides outside the gene matches: 7. The CDR3 is made up of 15 amino acids. In DNA, the CDR3 is TGTGCCAGCAGCGTAGCCCCTAGCGGCTCGGATACGCAGTATTTT. This translates into CASSVAPSGSDTQYF.

This clone was counted a single time. This sequence joins TRBV6-5 and TRBJ2-1; 7 nucleotides agree with TRBD2. Germline V CDR1 and CDR2: MNHEY, SVGAGI. Trimming cost V 2 bases and J 2 bases; bases outside gene matches: 3. The CDR3 contains 15 residues. The DNA for the CDR3 is TGTGCCAGCAGTTACGGGAGGGCAGCCTACAATGAGCAGTTCTTC. Its protein is CASSYGRAAYNEQFF.

The chain uses TRBV18 and TRBJ2-7; D is undetermined. The germline V gene encodes CDR1 KGHSH and CDR2 LQKENI. V was pared by 3 bases and J by 2 bases, with 11 bases between. The CDR3 runs 14 residues. The CDR3 nucleotides are TGTGCCAGCTCACCCCCGAGCGTCGCCTACGAGCAGTACTTC. Amino acid sequence: CASSPPSVAYEQYF. The variable domain in full, completed from reference TRBV18 and TRBJ2-7, reads NAGVMQNPRHLVRRRGQEARLRCSPMKGHSHVYWYRQLPEEGLKFMVYLQKENIIDESGMPKERFSAEFPKEGPSILRIQQVVRGDSAAYFCASSPPSVAYEQYFGPGTRLTVT.

V gene TRBV27 combines with J gene TRBJ2-3; D is unresolved. The CDR3 covers 13 residues. Germline V gene data show CDR1 as MNHEY and CDR2 as SMNVEV (reference sequence). With 6 bases removed from V and 0 bases from J, the gap between germline ends came to 7 bases. CDR3 protein: CASSYKSTDTQYF. The CDR3 DNA is TGTGCCAGCAGCTATAAAAGCACAGATACGCAGTATTTT.

The V call is TRBV5-1, the J call TRBJ2-7; 8 bases are a match to TRBD2. The CDR3 spans 18 residues. From germline, CDR1 is SGHRS and CDR2 YFSETQ. V shed 3 bases, J shed 0 bases, and the junction held 14 bases outside the gene matches. The CDR3 sequence is CASSSYPSGPGDSYEQYF. The CDR3, as DNA: TGCGCCAGCAGCTCCTATCCTAGCGGGCCTGGTGACTCCTACGAGCAGTACTTC.

The rearrangement joins TRBV6-1 to TRBJ2-5, with TRBD2 matching over 10 bases. The CDR3 extends over 15 amino acids. J gave up 8 bases and V 2 bases, and 8 bases lay outside the gene matches. The germline V gene has CDR1 MNHNS and CDR2 SASEGT. The CDR3 sequence: CASSERWTSGETQYF. DNA for the CDR3: TGTGCCAGCAGTGAAAGGTGGACTAGCGGAGAAACCCAGTACTTC.